The clone carrying this T cell receptor beta chain was seen a few times. What it binds is not known. This record belongs to a study of spatial heterogeneity in lung cancer. Study context: Consistent detection of more beta-chain than alpha-chain sequences was observed. Study conclusions and caveats: Expanded intratumoral alpha and beta TCR counts tracked tumor mutation counts.

Time point: sample taken at primary tumor resection. Donors were under 90 untreated early-stage non-small cell lung cancer patients. No cell sorting; template was whole RNA from tumor, lung tissue or PBMC. TCRdb reprocessed the 5' RACE reads with MiXCR, giving one entry per CDR3 protein. The sample consists of around 20,000 distinct CDR3 sequences, about 7.5% of them appearing once. Specimen: lung tumor tissue, collected at surgery. This TCR derives from a male donor with early-stage non-small cell lung cancer.

Written as DNA, the CDR3 is TGTGCCAGCAGCTTAGCAAGGGCTCCTGAGCAGTTCTTC. Protein product: CASSLARAPEQFF. The gene calls are TRBV7-2 and TRBJ2-1, with no clear D. This CDR3 region has 13 residues. The germline V gene encodes CDR1 SGHTA and CDR2 FQGNSA. Trimming removed 0 bases from V and 9 bases from J, with 9 bases in between. Drawing the rest from reference TRBV7-2 and TRBJ2-1, the complete variable domain is GAGVSQSPSNKVTEKGKDVELRCDPISGHTALYWYRQSLGQGLEFLIYFQGNSAPDKSGLPSDRFSAERTGGSVSTLTIQRTQQEDSAVYLCASSLARAPEQFFGPGTRLTVL.